Listed below are T cell receptor beta chains from one sample, sequenced in a study of blood T cell repertoires in COVID-19. Measured with immunoSEQ multiplex PCR; TCRdb has only the in-frame clones, and not every one. The table records tens of thousands of clones, about 91% of them present only once. Source material: peripheral blood. These receptors were obtained from a human donor with active COVID-19. The donor label of this sample is uncertain. Both conserved end residues are part of each CDR3. Fields, in order: clone size, D gene, V gene, J gene, CDR3 protein, CDR3 DNA. The D gene is left open where the match is weak. Size values are once, few and many counts, or a class for expanded clones, and some rows have none.

size: NA
D: TRBD1
V: TRBV6-5
J: TRBJ1-5
CDR3: CASSYSKGGRNQPQHF
DNA: TGTGCCAGCAGTTACTCGAAAGGGGGCCGAAATCAGCCCCAGCATTTT

size: NA
D: NA
V: TRBV7-2
J: TRBJ1-3
CDR3: CASSSGLAGNTIYF
DNA: TGTGCCAGCAGCTCAGGGCTGGCTGGAAACACCATATATTTT

size: NA
D: NA
V: TRBV9
J: TRBJ2-1
CDR3: CASSEQPLNEQFF
DNA: TGTGCCAGCAGCGAACAGCCATTGAATGAGCAGTTCTTC

size: NA
D: NA
V: TRBV28
J: TRBJ1-1
CDR3: CASSYGLIANTEAFF
DNA: TGTGCCAGCAGTTACGGACTGATTGCTAACACTGAAGCTTTCTTT

size: once
D: TRBD1
V: TRBV11-2
J: TRBJ2-1
CDR3: CASSPNSGGNEQFF
DNA: TGTGCCAGCAGCCCCAACTCAGGGGGAAATGAGCAGTTCTTC

size: once
D: NA
V: TRBV6-5
J: TRBJ2-1
CDR3: CASGKDRSQNNEQFF
DNA: TGTGCCAGCGGGAAGGACAGATCCCAAAACAATGAGCAGTTCTTC

size: NA
D: TRBD1
V: TRBV9
J: TRBJ1-2
CDR3: CASSVEQGAPGTGYTF
DNA: TGTGCCAGCAGCGTAGAACAGGGGGCCCCAGGAACTGGCTACACCTTC

size: NA
D: NA
V: TRBV3-1/TRBV3-2
J: TRBJ1-6
CDR3: CASSQRGSSPLHF
DNA: TGTGCCAGCAGCCAAAGAGGGTCTTCACCCCTCCACTTT

size: once
D: TRBD1
V: TRBV18
J: TRBJ2-1
CDR3: CASSPPGQAYNEQFF
DNA: TGTGCCAGCTCACCACCGGGACAGGCCTACAATGAGCAGTTCTTC

size: NA
D: NA
V: TRBV7-9
J: TRBJ2-1
CDR3: CASSVVPPETYNEQFF
DNA: TGTGCCAGCAGCGTCGTACCACCGGAGACCTACAATGAGCAGTTCTTC

size: NA
D: TRBD2
V: TRBV25-1
J: TRBJ2-7
CDR3: CASSESGVVDF
DNA: TGTGCCAGCAGTGAGAGCGGGGTTGTGGACTTC

size: once
D: NA
V: TRBV28
J: TRBJ1-6
CDR3: CASSLQPNNSPLHF
DNA: TGTGCCAGCAGTTTGCAACCTAATAATTCACCCCTCCACTTT

size: NA
D: TRBD2
V: TRBV14
J: TRBJ2-5
CDR3: CASRPAIRAGGRETQYF
DNA: TGTGCCAGCAGACCCGCCATACGAGCGGGAGGGAGAGAGACCCAGTACTTC

size: NA
D: TRBD1
V: TRBV28
J: TRBJ1-5
CDR3: CASRWDRAVHQPQHF
DNA: TGTGCCAGCAGGTGGGACAGGGCCGTGCATCAGCCCCAGCATTTT

size: NA
D: NA
V: TRBV28
J: TRBJ1-5
CDR3: CASTLGSGNQPQHF
DNA: TGTGCCAGCACCTTAGGGTCGGGAAATCAGCCCCAGCATTTT

size: NA
D: NA
V: TRBV29-1
J: TRBJ1-1
CDR3: CSAKIQWNTEAFF
DNA: TGCAGCGCCAAAATTCAATGGAACACTGAAGCTTTCTTT

size: NA
D: NA
V: TRBV19
J: TRBJ2-3
CDR3: CASSGPGVRTDTQYF
DNA: TGTGCCAGTAGCGGCCCCGGGGTAAGGACAGATACGCAGTATTTT

size: NA
D: NA
V: TRBV5-6
J: TRBJ1-5
CDR3: CASSLGQSHSNQPQHF
DNA: TGTGCCAGCAGCTTGGGACAGTCACATAGCAATCAGCCCCAGCATTTT

size: NA
D: NA
V: TRBV28
J: TRBJ2-1
CDR3: CASSSSAGSRSYNEQFF
DNA: TGTGCCAGCAGTTCATCTGCCGGGAGTAGGTCCTACAATGAGCAGTTCTTC

size: NA
D: TRBD2
V: TRBV11-3
J: TRBJ2-5
CDR3: CASSPVGGAETQYF
DNA: TGTGCCAGCAGCCCAGTCGGGGGGGCAGAGACCCAGTACTTC

size: NA
D: NA
V: TRBV27
J: TRBJ2-1
CDR3: CASSPLPGGEQFF
DNA: TGTGCCAGCAGTCCACTGCCTGGAGGGGAGCAGTTCTTC

size: NA
D: TRBD1
V: TRBV7-8
J: TRBJ1-3
CDR3: CASTGTGADSGNTIYF
DNA: TGTGCCAGCACCGGAACAGGGGCAGACTCTGGAAACACCATATATTTT

size: NA
D: TRBD2
V: TRBV9
J: TRBJ2-1
CDR3: CASSVEAGDVGNEQFF
DNA: TGTGCCAGCAGCGTAGAAGCGGGAGATGTTGGGAATGAGCAGTTCTTC

size: once
D: NA
V: TRBV7-8
J: TRBJ1-1
CDR3: CASSLAGGAFF
DNA: TGTGCCAGCAGCTTAGCAGGGGGAGCTTTCTTT

size: NA
D: TRBD1
V: TRBV13
J: TRBJ1-2
CDR3: CASSLVGQAEGYTF
DNA: TGTGCCAGCAGCTTAGTCGGACAGGCGGAAGGCTACACCTTC

size: NA
D: TRBD2
V: TRBV11-2
J: TRBJ2-5
CDR3: CASSSGNAGGLGETQYF
DNA: TGTGCCAGCAGCTCTGGAAATGCGGGGGGCCTCGGTGAGACCCAGTACTTC

size: few
D: NA
V: TRBV24-1
J: TRBJ2-3
CDR3: CATRGAGSDTQYF
DNA: TGTGCCACCAGGGGGGCAGGGTCAGATACGCAGTATTTT

size: NA
D: TRBD2
V: TRBV6-2/TRBV6-3
J: TRBJ2-3
CDR3: CASSYGLAGGPDTQYF
DNA: TGTGCCAGCAGTTATGGGCTAGCGGGAGGCCCGGATACGCAGTATTTT

size: NA
D: NA
V: TRBV5-1
J: TRBJ2-2
CDR3: CASGGDRPDTGELFF
DNA: TGCGCCAGCGGGGGGGACAGGCCGGACACCGGGGAGCTGTTTTTT

size: once
D: NA
V: TRBV27
J: TRBJ1-5
CDR3: CASSFQGNQPQHF
DNA: TGTGCCAGCAGTTTCCAGGGAAATCAGCCCCAGCATTTT